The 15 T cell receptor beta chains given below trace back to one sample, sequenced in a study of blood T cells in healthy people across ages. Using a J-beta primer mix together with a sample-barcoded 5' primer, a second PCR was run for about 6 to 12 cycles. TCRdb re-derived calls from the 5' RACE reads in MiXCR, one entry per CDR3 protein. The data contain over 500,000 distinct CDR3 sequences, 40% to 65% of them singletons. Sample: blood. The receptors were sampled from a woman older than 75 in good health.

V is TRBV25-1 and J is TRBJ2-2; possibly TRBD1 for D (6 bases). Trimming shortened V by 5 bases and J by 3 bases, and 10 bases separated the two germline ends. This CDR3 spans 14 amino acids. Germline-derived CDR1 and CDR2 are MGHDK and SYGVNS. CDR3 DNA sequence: TGTGCCAGCAGTTCCACAGGGTACACCGGGGAGCTGTTTTTT. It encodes CASSSTGYTGELFF.

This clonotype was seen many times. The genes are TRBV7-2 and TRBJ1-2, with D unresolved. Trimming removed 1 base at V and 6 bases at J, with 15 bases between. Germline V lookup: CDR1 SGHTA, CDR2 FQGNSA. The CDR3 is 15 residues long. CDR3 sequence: CASSLVGPGNHGYTF. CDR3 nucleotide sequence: TGTGCCAGCAGCTTAGTGGGCCCCGGGAATCATGGCTACACCTTC.

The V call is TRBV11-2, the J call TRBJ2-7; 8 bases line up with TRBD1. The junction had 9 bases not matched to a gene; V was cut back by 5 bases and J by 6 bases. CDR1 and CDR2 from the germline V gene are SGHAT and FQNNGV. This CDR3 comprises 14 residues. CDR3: CASSLKDRAGEQYF. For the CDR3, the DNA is TGTGCCAGCAGCCTTAAGGACAGGGCGGGCGAGCAGTACTTC.

The chain's CDR3 is CASSQGVGDHEQYF. The CDR3 DNA is TGTGCCAGCAGCCAAGGGGTAGGGGACCACGAGCAGTACTTC. The chain employs TRBV3-1 and TRBJ2-7; D is possibly TRBD1 or TRBD2 (5 bases each). CDR1 LGHDT and CDR2 YNNKEL come from the germline V gene (reference sequence). The CDR3 covers 14 residues. V was shortened by 1 base and J by 5 bases, with 12 bases between the two germline ends.

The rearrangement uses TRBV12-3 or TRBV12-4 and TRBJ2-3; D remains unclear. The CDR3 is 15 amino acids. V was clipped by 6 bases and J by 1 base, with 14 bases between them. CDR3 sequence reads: CASSVGSLGTDTQYF. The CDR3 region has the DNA TGTGCCAGCAGCGTTGGAAGTTTGGGCACAGATACGCAGTATTTT.

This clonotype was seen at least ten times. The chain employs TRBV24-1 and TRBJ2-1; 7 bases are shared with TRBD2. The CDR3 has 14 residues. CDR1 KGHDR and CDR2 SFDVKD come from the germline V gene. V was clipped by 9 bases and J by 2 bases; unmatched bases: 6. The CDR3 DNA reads TGTGCCACCCAGAGGGCGGGAGCCTACAATGAGCAGTTCTTC. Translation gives CATQRAGAYNEQFF.

DNA of the CDR3: TGCGCCAGCAGCTTGGAGGCGACCCAAGAGACCCAGTACTTC. Its translation is CASSLEATQETQYF. The chain uses TRBV5-1 and TRBJ2-5; D is undetermined. The CDR3 is 14 residues long. The germline V and J ends were trimmed by 0 bases and 1 base, with 7 bases remaining between them. CDR1 is SGHRS and CDR2 is YFSETQ in the germline V gene.

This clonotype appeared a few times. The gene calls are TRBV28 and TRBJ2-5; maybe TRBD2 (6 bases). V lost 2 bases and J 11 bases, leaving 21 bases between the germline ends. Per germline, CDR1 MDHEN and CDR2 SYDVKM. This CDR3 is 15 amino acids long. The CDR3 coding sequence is TGTGCCAGCAGTTTAGGAGTCGCGGGGCCAGGGATTCAGTACTTC. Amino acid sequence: CASSLGVAGPGIQYF.

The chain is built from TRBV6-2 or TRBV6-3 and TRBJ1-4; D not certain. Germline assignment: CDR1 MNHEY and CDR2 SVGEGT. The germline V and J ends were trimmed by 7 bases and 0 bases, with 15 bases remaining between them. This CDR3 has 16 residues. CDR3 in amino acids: CASNPAGIPTNEKLFF. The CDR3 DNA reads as TGTGCCAGCAACCCCGCCGGGATTCCAACTAATGAAAAACTGTTTTTT.

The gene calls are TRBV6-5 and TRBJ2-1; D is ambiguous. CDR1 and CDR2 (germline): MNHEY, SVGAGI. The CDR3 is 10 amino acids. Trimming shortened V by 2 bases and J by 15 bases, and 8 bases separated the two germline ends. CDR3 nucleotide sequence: TGTGCCAGCAGTTACACGTCGAGGTTCTTC. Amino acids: CASSYTSRFF.

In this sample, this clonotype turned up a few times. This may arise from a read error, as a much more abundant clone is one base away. The CDR3 sequence: CASRSAANYEQYF. In DNA form, the CDR3 reads TGTGCCAGCAGAAGTGCAGCGAACTACGAGCAGTACTTC. The V gene is TRBV27, the J gene TRBJ2-7; D is ambiguous. Per the germline V gene, CDR1 is MNHEY and CDR2 is SMNVEV (reference sequence). V was shortened by 6 bases and J by 3 bases, with 12 bases between the two germline ends. CDR3 length equals 13 residues.

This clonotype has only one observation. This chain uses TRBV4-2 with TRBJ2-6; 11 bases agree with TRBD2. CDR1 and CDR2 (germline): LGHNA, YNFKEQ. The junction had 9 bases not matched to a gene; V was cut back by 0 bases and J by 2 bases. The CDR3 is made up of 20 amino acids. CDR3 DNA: TGTGCCAGCAGCCAAGAGAGTCCTAGCGGGGGGTCCGCTGGGGCCAACGTCCTGACTTTC. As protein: CASSQESPSGGSAGANVLTF.

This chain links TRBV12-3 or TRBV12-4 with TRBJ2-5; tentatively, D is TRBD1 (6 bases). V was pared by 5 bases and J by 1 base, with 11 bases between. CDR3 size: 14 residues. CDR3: CASSNRQAQETQYF. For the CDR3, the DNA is TGTGCCAGCAGTAATCGACAGGCCCAAGAGACCCAGTACTTC.

The CDR3 sequence: CSVDDLSTWGSYTF. The DNA of the CDR3 is TGCAGCGTTGACGATCTCTCCACCTGGGGCAGCTACACCTTC. The chain carries TRBV29-1 and TRBJ1-2; weak D call: TRBD1 (5 bases). Germline lookup yields CDR1 SQVTM and CDR2 ANQGSEA. The CDR3 is made up of 14 amino acids. V gave up 3 bases and J gave up 9 bases, with 20 bases separating them. Combining the CDR3 with reference TRBV29-1 and TRBJ1-2 gives the whole variable domain SAVISQKPSRDICQRGTSLTIQCQVDSQVTMMFWYRQQPGQSLTLIATANQGSEATYESGFVIDKFPISRPNLTFSTLTVSNMSPEDSSIYLCSVDDLSTWGSYTFGSGTRLTVV.

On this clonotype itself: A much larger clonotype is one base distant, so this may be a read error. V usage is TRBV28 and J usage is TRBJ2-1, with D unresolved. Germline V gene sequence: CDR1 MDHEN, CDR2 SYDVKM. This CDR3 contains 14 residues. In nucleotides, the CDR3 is TGTGCCAGCACCGACACGGTAACCTACAAGGAGCAGTTCTTC. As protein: CASTDTVTYKEQFF.